This TCR beta chain stems from a study of read filtering for tumor transcriptome and immune sequencing. Study-wide context: R-ISS stage counts were eight or nine for I, about 15 for II, about seven for III. IR-seq gave about 3.5 to 10.27 million TCR reads per sample; RNA-seq gave roughly 80 to 1,400. Whole-study findings and limits: In IR-seq, single-read clonotypes were roughly 80% of clonotypes but approximately 3.2% of reads.

From approximately 400 ng of RNA, a library with molecular barcoded alpha/delta and beta/gamma adaptors was made. TCRdb re-analysed the reads in MiXCR, keeping a single row per CDR3 protein. The repertoire includes 100,000 to 150,000 distinct CDR3 sequences, approximately 13% of them detected once, and around 8.3% sits in the top ten. This clonotype was counted at least ten times. What it binds is not known. The TCR sequence derives from a donor aged 40 or over with multiple myeloma. Sequenced material: a population of CD138-negative cells sorted from bone marrow.

The CDR3 sequence: CSARVAGGIPSSYNEQFF. The CDR3, as DNA: TGCAGTGCTAGAGTGGCGGGAGGGATACCTAGCTCCTACAATGAGCAGTTCTTC. V is TRBV20-1 and J is TRBJ2-1, with 9 bases matching TRBD2. The CDR3 has 18 residues. V was clipped by 1 base and J by 0 bases; unmatched bases: 10. Germline CDR1 is DFQATT and CDR2 is SNEGSKA (reference sequence).